Listed below are T cell receptor beta chains from one sample, sequenced in a study of beta chain features in type 1 diabetes. Sequenced by immunoSEQ multiplex PCR; TCRdb stores in-frame clones only, minus some. The repertoire holds 350,000 to 400,000 clones, around an eighth seen once, with approximately 0.011% in the top ten. Sequencing used naive CD4+ T cells from blood. The receptors were gathered from a woman between 18 and 30 years old with type 1 diabetes. Both conserved end residues are trimmed from each CDR3. A D gene is named only where the DNA matches it firmly. A row's size may be missing; if present it is once, few, many or a size class.

d_call j_call clone_size v_call cdr3_aa
NA TRBJ2-5 NA TRBV7-2 ASSRTKETQY
NA TRBJ1-2 few TRBV9 ASSLRLAGVGGYT
TRBD2 TRBJ2-5 NA TRBV5-4 ASSLGVAGQETQY
TRBD1 TRBJ1-2 NA TRBV7-2 ASSLTGDPGYT
TRBD1 TRBJ1-1 NA TRBV5-1 ASSPIGQGMNTEAF
TRBD2 TRBJ2-7 NA TRBV28 ASSLFGRGTSGRGKDPEQY
TRBD2 NA few TRBV29-1 SVERELNEQY
TRBD2 TRBJ2-7 few TRBV30 AWNDKREGQGSEQY
TRBD2 TRBJ2-7 NA TRBV9 ASSPRAGSSYEQY
NA TRBJ1-6 few TRBV14 ASSSRGYYNSPLH
TRBD1 TRBJ1-1 few TRBV29-1 SVGRTGSVNTEAF
TRBD2 TRBJ2-3 NA TRBV7-9 ASSLQGLPSTDTQY
NA TRBJ1-1 NA TRBV11-1 ASSLARGTEAF
NA TRBJ2-1 NA TRBV7-3 ASSPGGGFYNEQF
TRBD1 TRBJ2-7 NA TRBV7-2 ASTTEGYRGRIEQY
TRBD2 TRBJ2-7 few TRBV28 ASSRFTSGSSYEQY
NA TRBJ1-1 NA TRBV6-6 ASSYPGLQGEAF
TRBD1 TRBJ2-4 few TRBV18 ASSPRTGEDIQY
TRBD2 TRBJ2-3 few TRBV9 ASSVGPGLAGDTDTQY
TRBD2 TRBJ2-1 few TRBV7-9 ASSSRGTRVGHEQF
NA TRBJ2-5 few TRBV6-6 ASGDGISRVAQY
TRBD1 TRBJ2-1 NA TRBV18 ASSPPVTGAYNEQF
TRBD1 TRBJ1-1 NA TRBV7-9 ASSAGTETEAF
TRBD2 TRBJ2-3 NA TRBV15 ATSRDLGRESTGTQY
NA TRBJ1-6 NA TRBV27 ASSRLGVSSYNSPLH
TRBD1 TRBJ2-2 few TRBV2 ASRGTATNTGELF
NA TRBJ2-1 NA TRBV9 ASSGGHSQSNEQF
NA TRBJ2-1 NA TRBV14 ASSHVEGQWGAPYNEQF
NA TRBJ1-2 NA TRBV18 ASSPSRATGVYGYT